Here is one T cell receptor (beta chain) with its context. There is no known antigen for this receptor. Per-base qualities were not stored, and no clone one base away is much larger. The method was the immunoSEQ multiplex PCR assay. For the multiplex PCR, a mixture combining 60 forward primers for TCR Vbeta segments and 13 reverse primers for TCR Jbeta segments was used. The CDR3 region of rearranged TCR beta genes was amplified from genomic DNA with a multiplex PCR assay. The Illumina HiSeq System was used to sequence the amplified TCR beta libraries as 87-base-pair reads. As for the authors' bioinformatics: A later analysis tallied roughly 80 million unique TCR beta chains across the 666 repertoires, and some 10 million of those chains were shared by two or more donors. To remove PCR and sequencing errors, raw reads were error-corrected and collapsed into unique sequences using a nearest-neighbor algorithm that merged closely related sequences. CDR3 sequences were aligned to IMGT reference sequences to assign V, D and J gene segments. Each retained sequence needed at least a six-nucleotide match to both a V gene segment and a J gene segment. A rearrangement was called productive if the CDR3 had no stop codons and remained in frame with V and J, and every other rearrangement was called non-productive. Following IMGT convention, CDR3 was defined as the stretch from the second conserved V-encoded cysteine up to the conserved J-encoded phenylalanine. In an earlier analysis of more than 550 of the donors, sequences lacking an unambiguous match to a single V gene segment were excluded. In an earlier analysis of almost 600 of the donors, a V segment was called functional when productive rearrangements were above 56.7%, and segregating when the standard deviation between donors exceeded 5%. A statistical classification framework was built to diagnose cytomegalovirus status from the catalog of TCR beta chain sequences. In a later analysis, V and J genes were assigned by comparing TCR nucleotide sequences against IMGT/GENE-DB human TR gene sequences. The TCRdist pipeline was used in a later analysis to assign CDR3 sequences and most-parsimonious VDJ recombination scenarios. A later analysis defined each TCR beta chain by its CDR3 amino acid sequence plus V-gene family, and excluded reads lacking a unique V-gene family. In a later analysis, fewer than 650 highly shared, low-generation-probability nucleotide sequences were removed to address suspected cross-contamination and a sequencing artifact. In a later analysis, a clonal expansion index for each public chain was calculated from normalized within-repertoire ranks of inferred template counts. Generation probabilities in a later analysis came from a VDJ recombination model fitted to out-of-frame rearrangements, and those results were checked against IGoR. In a later analysis, hypergeometric tests were used to score TCR-TCR, TCR-HLA and TCR-CMV co-occurrence, with a repertoire-size bias correction applied to TCR pairs. To estimate false discovery rates, a later analysis permuted the HLA or CMV assignments 20 times. In a later analysis, co-occurring TCRs were grouped using DBSCAN, and TCRdist sequence similarity was added for clustering within HLA-allele-positive subsets. Repertoires with fewer than 30,000 or more than 120,000 public chains, plus five repertoires with anomalous nucleotide sharing, were excluded from co-occurrence clustering. TCRdb re-hosts the immuneACCESS table, in-frame sequences only. Its copies lack some clones; in the studies checked, an unresolved V gene accounts for under half of them, and the cause for the rest is not known. V and J calls plus clone size are reproduced from that table; the DNA served to infer D and trimming. Counted in this sample were approximately 150,000 clones; almost 85% of them appeared once. Clones ranked in the top ten supply 5% to 6.5% of the sample.

The cohort consisted of 600 to 750 healthy bone marrow donors. At the time of sampling, all cohort members were nominally healthy, though unrecorded immune exposures were likely present. The donor tested CMV seropositive, placing the donor among the roughly 300 seropositive members of the cohort. Every donor gave a peripheral blood sample, and the peripheral blood mononuclear cells from that sample were used for TCR beta sequencing. Genomic DNA extraction from the blood cell samples was performed with the Qiagen DNeasy Blood Extraction Kit. These data come from a study of cytomegalovirus exposure and HLA in healthy donors (dated by TCRdb to 2016 to 2017). Looking at the study overall: An earlier analysis of approximately 590 of the donors reported 250 to 300 Gb of sequence data and 117 million unique TCR beta sequences from about 179 million T cells. The study profiled the T cell repertoires of 666 subjects by immunosequencing and related them to cytomegalovirus serostatus. Across some 400 genotyped donors of the cohort, an average of approximately 240,000 unique TCR beta nucleotide sequences per donor were sequenced, and roughly 18% of those sequences were non-productive. Class I and class II HLA loci were covered by the typing at four-digit resolution. Typing coverage varied by locus: 629-630 donors for A, B, C, DRB1 and DQB1; around 560 for DQA1; 600 to 610 for DPA1; roughly 450 for DPB1. Roughly 300 gigabases of sequencing data and 91 million or so unique TCR sequences made up an early release that covered several hundred HLA-typed donors. Because of strong linkage in the cohort, 5 or 6 DR-DQ haplotypes were treated as single units for association and clustering. Every discovery cohort repertoire had been produced on one sequencing platform. The study was designed to test whether signatures of past pathogen exposure could be identified by cataloging public T cell receptors. An earlier analysis of 500 to 650 of the donors applied high-throughput TCR beta sequencing to assess whether each TCR beta V gene segment acted as functional or pseudogenic. In a later genetic analysis, genome-wide SNP genotypes for 398 of the 666 donors were used, and that subset was treated as a discovery cohort. Of the approximately 400 genotyped donors, 65% to 90% fell in the genetic ancestry cluster associated with self-reported Caucasian donors. To study patterns of TCR occurrence, a later analysis re-analyzed previously published TCR beta repertoires from 500 to 850 donors and added high-resolution HLA genotyping. The later analysis used no new phenotypic data to find candidate immune exposures, relying instead on TCR beta sequences and their occurrence across donors. Donor age, sex, ethnicity and CMV serostatus were compiled alongside the repertoire data. The study combined high-throughput TCR immunosequencing, statistical association of individual TCRs with disease status, and machine learning to predict cytomegalovirus infection status. Besides the first cohort of 666 subjects, a separate validation cohort made up of 90 to 150 different subjects was used. Results the study describes overall, beyond this receptor: In vitro tests confirmed that a few of the cytomegalovirus-associated TCR beta chains recognize cytomegalovirus antigens. According to a later analysis, parvovirus B19, influenza, CMV and Epstein-Barr virus appeared linked to several top co-occurrence clusters. Linkage disequilibrium might explain the correlated functional status among segregating V segments, but an unknown experimental factor could not be excluded. Because HLA typing was missing for some donors at each locus, association tests included only the typed subset. Most CMV-associated TCR beta chains appeared to be HLA-restricted in a later analysis, and the HLA associations seemed to be driven largely by CMV exposure. In a later analysis, HLA-associated TCR beta chains showed more clonal expansion and lower generation probabilities than non-associated chains that were equally common. In this cohort, only TCR beta chains were sequenced, and detectable features were limited by the absence of alpha or paired-chain data. The study gave a list of 150 to 200 TCR beta chains associated with cytomegalovirus. Presence/absence analyses assumed roughly uniform sequencing depth across donors, an assumption that may not hold. V-gene and J-gene trimming of TCR beta chains was associated with a missense DCLRE1C variant in a later genetic analysis, and the association was replicated in an independent cohort. When HLA alleles, especially DR and DQ, strongly co-occurred, TCR associations were difficult to assign to individual alleles. Because counts were too low, approximately 18 rarely observed V segments, including chromosome 9 orphons, were excluded from the earlier analysis of under 650 of the donors. A further reported finding was that TCR beta sequences accurately predicted the HLA-A and HLA-B alleles for most subjects in the first cohort. The authors suggested that the approach could potentially be generalized to other disease states and immunological phenotypes. A later analysis associated 15,000 or so TCR beta sequences with specific HLA alleles at a false discovery rate of 0.05. The sequencing pipeline was judged likely to have produced a cluster of highly shared sequence variants as a technical artifact. Immune exposure information for the cohort was limited to CMV serostatus. A later genetic analysis reported fewer N-insertions in productive TCRs among donors in an Asian-associated ancestry cluster than the roughly 700-donor mean. In both the original and validation cohorts, the classifier was reported to diagnose cytomegalovirus status with high specificity and sensitivity. According to a later analysis, TCR association rates differed among HLA loci, with DRB1 alleles showing the most associated TCRs and HLA-C alleles showing the fewest. Most TCR sequences were observed very rarely across donors, whereas some public TCRs were present in many individuals. An earlier analysis of approximately 530 of the donors showed that most TCR beta V segments appeared in productive rearrangements either about 90% or about 30% of the time, which broadly matched IMGT annotations.

Specimen: PBMCs. The TCR sequence derives from a young man in good health and CMV-seropositive.

CDR3 region: CASPGLRNQPQHF. The DNA is as follows: TGTGCCAGCCCTGGGCTCCGCAATCAGCCCCAGCATTTT. The sequence is built from TRBV21-1 and TRBJ1-5; no check of the table's D call, TRBD1, against the DNA was made. TRBV21-1 is classified as a pseudogene. The CDR3 holds 13 amino acids from the cysteine to the phenylalanine. Only the CDR3 DNA is retained, 39 bases long and in frame from the first base.